The T cell receptor beta chain described here comes from a study of blood T cells in healthy people across ages. Study information: About one barcoded beta molecule was captured per two T cells (by template switching). Study conclusions and caveats: Age brought a roughly linear fall in TCR beta diversity measured per million T cells.

Alongside a J-beta primer mix, a sample-barcoded 5' primer served in a second PCR lasting about 7 to 12 cycles. Individual samples furnished no less than 3 million CDR3-containing paired-end reads apiece. TCRdb passed the 5' RACE reads through MiXCR, listing each CDR3 protein once. This sample has 1.5 million to 1.8 million distinct CDR3 sequences, with roughly 43% found just once. With V trimmed by 5 bases and J by 7 bases, 13 bases remained unmatched. The CDR3 has 17 residues. Germline values: CDR1 MRHNA, CDR2 SNTAGT. There are a few counts of this clonotype. Its matching antigen is unknown. V usage is TRBV6-4 and J usage is TRBJ2-1, with 11 nucleotides matching TRBD2. The source is a woman younger than 35 in good health. Sequencing input: blood. The CDR3 spells CASSPSGRTSAFNEQFF. CDR3 coding DNA: TGTGCCAGCAGTCCTAGCGGGAGGACCAGTGCTTTTAATGAGCAGTTCTTC.